The 20 T cell receptor beta chains below come from one sample, sequenced in a study of T-cell reconstitution after alpha-beta-depleted transplantation in children. Unique molecular identifiers featured in how the TCRbeta library was prepared. TCRdb independently ran MiXCR on the PCR reads; one entry per CDR3 protein. This sample has roughly 500,000 distinct CDR3 sequences; 30% to 35% occur once, and the top ten carry around 2.4%. Sequencing was performed on PBMCs from the stem cell graft donor, taken from the stem cell graft. The receptors were gathered from a human donor who donated a stem cell graft to a child with aplastic anemia.

The table lists this clonotype with a few counts. The rearrangement links TRBV6-1 to TRBJ1-1, with D possibly being TRBD1 (5 bases). The CDR3 has 13 amino acids. Germline V gene lookup returns CDR1 MNHNS and CDR2 SASEGT. Trimming stripped 6 bases from V and 6 bases from J, with 14 bases between. CDR3 DNA sequence: TGTGCCAGCAGCAGCGACAGTTTGGCTGAAGCTTTCTTT. Protein sequence: CASSSDSLAEAFF.

This clonotype has at least ten counts. The chain joins TRBV6-2 or TRBV6-3 to TRBJ2-5; D not resolved. Germline CDR1 and CDR2: MNHEY and SVGEGT. The ends were cut back, 5 bases at V and 0 bases at J, with 7 bases in the middle. The CDR3 runs 13 residues. CDR3 DNA sequence: TGTGCCAGCAGTAGGACGGACCAAGAGACCCAGTACTTC. Encoded protein: CASSRTDQETQYF.

To note about this clonotype: This may stem from a read error, because a much larger clone lies one nucleotide away. The chain links TRBV7-8 to TRBJ2-7; 9 bases line up with TRBD1. The CDR3 is 15 residues long. Germline-derived CDR1 and CDR2 are SGHVS and FQNEAQ. The chain's CDR3 is CAISSTGTGTPYRYF. Written as DNA, the CDR3 is TGTGCCATCAGCTCCACCGGGACAGGGACACCCTACCGGTACTTC.

This rearrangement joins TRBV7-9 to TRBJ1-5; maybe TRBD1 (6 bases). The CDR3 consists of 15 residues. From germline, CDR1 is SEHNR and CDR2 FQNEAQ (reference sequence). V lost 5 bases, J lost 5 bases, and 16 bases lay in between. CDR3 nucleotide sequence: TGTGCCAGCAGCCCTGGACAGACCTTTGATCAGCCCCAGCATTTT. It codes for CASSPGQTFDQPQHF. Full variable domain (remainder filled in from reference TRBV7-9 and TRBJ1-5): DTGVSQNPRHKITKRGQNVTFRCDPISEHNRLYWYRQTLGQGPEFLTYFQNEAQLEKSRLLSDRFSAERPKGSFSTLEIQRTEQGDSAMYLCASSPGQTFDQPQHFGDGTRLSIL.

The chain uses TRBV7-9 and TRBJ2-1; 8 positions match TRBD2. CDR3 length equals 16 residues. Germline CDR1 is SEHNR and CDR2 is FQNEAQ (reference sequence). J was trimmed by 5 bases and V by 3 bases; bases with no gene match: 9. CDR3 in DNA: TGTGCCAGCAGCTTCCCCCGAACTAGCGGCCACAATGAGCAGTTCTTC. Translation: CASSFPRTSGHNEQFF.

The chain has TRBV7-2 and TRBJ1-2; no reliable D call. The germline gives CDR1 SGHTA, CDR2 FQGNSA. The CDR3 length is 12 residues. Trimming shortened V by 3 bases and J by 0 bases, and 2 bases separated the two germline ends. The CDR3 loop reads CASSFTNYGYTF. The CDR3 DNA reads as TGTGCCAGCAGCTTTACTAACTATGGCTACACCTTC.

The table lists this clonotype with a few counts. This sequence joins TRBV6-5 and TRBJ2-2, with D perhaps matching TRBD2 (5 bases). V lost 0 bases and J 4 bases, leaving 9 bases between the germline ends. The CDR3 covers 15 residues. Germline assignment: CDR1 MNHEY and CDR2 SVGAGI. The CDR3 sequence: CASSYSREGTGELFF. The CDR3 DNA follows: TGTGCCAGCAGTTACTCGAGAGAGGGCACCGGGGAGCTGTTTTTT.

This chain uses TRBV7-2 with TRBJ2-7, with no clear D. The CDR3 loop spans 15 amino acids. V lost 0 bases, J lost 2 bases, and 11 bases lay in between. Germline loops: CDR1 SGHTA, CDR2 FQGNSA. The CDR3 sequence: CASSLAPGPAYEQYV. The CDR3 DNA is TGTGCCAGCAGCTTAGCGCCAGGCCCGGCCTACGAGCAGTACGTC.

In regard to this clonotype: One junction end disagrees with the germline gene, perhaps due to a read error. J is TRBJ1-6 and V is TRBV20-1; 9 nucleotides match TRBD1. Per germline, CDR1 DFQATT and CDR2 SNEGSKA (reference sequence). The CDR3 runs to 19 residues. CDR3 sequence reads: CCARDLFQRQGQGNSPLHF. The DNA of the CDR3 is TGCTGTGCTAGAGATCTGTTTCAACGACAGGGACAGGGAAATTCACCCCTCCACTTT.

In this sample, this clonotype turned up a few times. The chain recombines TRBV10-3 with TRBJ2-1; 8 positions agree with TRBD2. Per the germline V gene, CDR1 is ENHRY and CDR2 is SYGVKD. Germline trimming cut 3 bases from V and 15 bases from J; bases unmatched to any gene: 22. There are 17 residues in the CDR3. The CDR3 DNA reads as TGTGCCATCAGTGACGGGAGATTAGCGGGGCCAGGGATAGGAGGGTTCTTC. As protein: CAISDGRLAGPGIGGFF.

This chain joins TRBV5-1 and TRBJ2-1, with 7 bases matching TRBD2. This CDR3 comprises 16 residues. CDR1 is SGHRS, CDR2 YFSETQ, per germline. V lost 3 bases and J lost 1; bases outside the gene matches: 7. CDR3 nucleotides: TGCGCCAGCAGCTCAGTAGCGGGCCCTTCCTACAATGAGCAGTTCTTC. It encodes CASSSVAGPSYNEQFF.

The chain employs TRBV18 and TRBJ1-1; D gene unclear. Per germline, CDR1 KGHSH and CDR2 LQKENI. V was trimmed by 2 bases and J by 1 base, leaving 8 bases between them. The CDR3 extends over 14 amino acids. CDR3 residues: CASSPSRANTEAFF. CDR3 nucleotides: TGTGCCAGCTCACCATCACGGGCGAACACTGAAGCTTTCTTT.

This clonotype was observed a handful of times. The chain has TRBV7-2 and TRBJ1-1; 10 positions agree with TRBD1. This CDR3 is built from 14 residues. The V gene end was trimmed by 8 bases and the J gene end by 5 bases; junction bases not matched to a gene: 8. CDR1 is SGHTA, CDR2 FQGNSA, per germline. Here the CDR3 DNA reads TGTGCCAGCGGCCCAAGGACAGGGGGGACTGAAGCTTTCTTT. Protein: CASGPRTGGTEAFF.

This clonotype has a handful of counts. The chain couples TRBV20-1 to TRBJ1-2, with 8 bases aligning to TRBD1. V dropped 1 base and J dropped 0; count of bases not matched to a gene: 7. Germline loops: CDR1 DFQATT, CDR2 SNEGSKA (reference sequence). The CDR3 loop spans 16 amino acids. The CDR3 coding sequence is TGCAGTGCTAGAGCCTTGGGGGACAGGACTAACTATGGCTACACCTTC. Encoded protein: CSARALGDRTNYGYTF.

The table lists this clonotype with many counts. The V gene is TRBV15, the J gene TRBJ2-5; D gene uncertain. The germline gives CDR1 LNHNV, CDR2 YYDKDF (reference sequence). The CDR3 extends over 13 amino acids. Trimming removed 3 bases from V and 1 base from J, with 6 bases in between. In DNA, the CDR3 is TGTGCCACCAGCAGCGACCCCCAAGAGACCCAGTACTTC. Its translation is CATSSDPQETQYF.

The table lists this clonotype with a few counts. The rearrangement links TRBV12-3 or TRBV12-4 to TRBJ2-7; TRBD1 agrees at 8 bases. CDR3 length equals 15 residues. V shed 6 bases, J shed 5 bases, and the junction held 12 bases outside the gene matches. This chain's CDR3 is CASSDPGGASDEQYF. DNA of the CDR3: TGTGCCAGCAGCGACCCAGGGGGCGCGTCCGACGAGCAGTACTTC.

The chain carries TRBV29-1 and TRBJ2-5; 9 nucleotides align to TRBD1. Germline V gene data show CDR1 as SQVTM and CDR2 as ANQGSEA. Trimming cost V 6 bases and J 5 bases; bases outside gene matches: 4. This CDR3 is 12 amino acids long. CDR3 loop: CSVSGQGETQYF. DNA for the CDR3: TGCAGCGTGAGCGGACAGGGGGAGACCCAGTACTTC. Supplemented by reference TRBV29-1 and TRBJ2-5, the full variable domain reads SAVISQKPSRDICQRGTSLTIQCQVDSQVTMMFWYRQQPGQSLTLIATANQGSEATYESGFVIDKFPISRPNLTFSTLTVSNMSPEDSSIYLCSVSGQGETQYFGPGTRLLVL.

A few counts support this clonotype. The J gene is TRBJ1-4, the V gene TRBV15; D is possibly TRBD1 (6 bases). Per the germline V gene, CDR1 is LNHNV and CDR2 is YYDKDF (reference sequence). CDR3 size: 15 residues. V dropped 4 bases and J dropped 6 bases, with 15 bases sitting between them. DNA for the CDR3: TGTGCCACCAGCAACCCATGGACAGCCGATGAAAAACTGTTTTTT. Its translation is CATSNPWTADEKLFF.

J is TRBJ1-6 and V is TRBV6-1, with 8 bases that match TRBD1. V was clipped by 2 bases and J by 8 bases; unmatched bases: 8. The length of the CDR3 is 16 residues. Per germline, CDR1 MNHNS and CDR2 SASEGT. CDR3 in DNA: TGTGCCAGCAGTGAATTGGGGACAGGCTCTCATTCACCCCTCCACTTT. It codes for CASSELGTGSHSPLHF.

The rearrangement uses TRBV4-3 and TRBJ2-7, with D perhaps given as TRBD1 or TRBD2 (6 bases each). Germline V lookup: CDR1 LGHNA, CDR2 YSLEER. Trimming left V 0 bases short and J 3 bases short, with 12 bases between. The CDR3 covers 15 residues. CDR3 sequence reads: CASSQDVGGFYEQYF. The CDR3, as DNA: TGCGCCAGCAGCCAAGACGTCGGGGGCTTCTACGAGCAGTACTTC.